These 2 T cell receptor beta chains came from one sample sequenced in a study of T cell responses to AZD1222 COVID-19 vaccine. Libraries were prepared by immunoSEQ multiplex PCR; TCRdb keeps only in-frame clonotypes and omits some of them. The sample consists of over 100,000 clones, about 90% of them appearing once. This specimen consisted of peripheral blood, obtained on day 0 of AZD1222 vaccination. These receptors came from an adult in good health.

This chain uses TRBV19 with TRBJ1-2, with unresolved D. The CDR3 runs 15 residues. From germline, CDR1 is LNHDA and CDR2 SQIVND (reference sequence). V was clipped by 1 base and J by 5 bases, with 14 bases between them. The CDR3 DNA reads TGTGCCAGTAGTATAGGCTTGAGCCTTCGGTATGGCTACACCTTC. This encodes CASSIGLSLRYGYTF.

J is TRBJ2-5 and V is TRBV19; 7 bases are shared with TRBD1. V shed 3 bases, J shed 2 bases, and the junction held 6 bases outside the gene matches. This CDR3 region has 15 residues. Per the germline V gene, CDR1 is LNHDA and CDR2 is SQIVND (reference sequence). The CDR3 reads CASSIGQVLQETQYF. CDR3 sequence (DNA): TGTGCCAGTAGTATCGGACAGGTCTTACAAGAGACCCAGTACTTC.